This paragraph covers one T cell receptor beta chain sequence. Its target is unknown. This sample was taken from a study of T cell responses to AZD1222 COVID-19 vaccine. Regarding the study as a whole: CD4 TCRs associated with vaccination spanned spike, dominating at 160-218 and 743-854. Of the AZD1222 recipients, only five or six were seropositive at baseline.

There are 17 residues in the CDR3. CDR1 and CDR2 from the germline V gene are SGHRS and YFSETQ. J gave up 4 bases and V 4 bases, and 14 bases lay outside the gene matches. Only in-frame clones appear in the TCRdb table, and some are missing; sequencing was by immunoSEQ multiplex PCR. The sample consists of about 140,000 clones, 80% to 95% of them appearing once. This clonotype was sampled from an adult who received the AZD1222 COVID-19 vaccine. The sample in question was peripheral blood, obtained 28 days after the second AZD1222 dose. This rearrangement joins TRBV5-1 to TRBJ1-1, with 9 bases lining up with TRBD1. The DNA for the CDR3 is TGCGCCAGCAGCATACCACCGGGACAGGGTGTTTTCACTGAAGCTTTCTTT. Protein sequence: CASSIPPGQGVFTEAFF.